A single sample gave rise to the 16 T cell receptor beta chains below, sequenced in a study of CD4+ T cells in melanoma (dated by TCRdb to between 2022 and 2023). The library came from the immunoSEQ multiplex PCR assay. In TCRdb, the immuneACCESS table is reduced to in-frame sequences with V and J assigned. These tables do not hold every clone; where another copy was compared, an unresolved V gene accounts for under half, and the others remain unexplained. This sample holds about 9,800 clones; about 66% were observed only once. Around 15% of the sample is taken by the ten largest. Sequencing was carried out using cells from a culture (not recorded whether cultured in vitro). The receptors were sampled from a human donor with melanoma.

This clone was counted a few times. The chain uses TRBV7-6 and TRBJ2-3; no clear D gene. Trimming pared 3 bases from V and 1 base from J, leaving 8 bases between. Germline V lookup: CDR1 SGHVS, CDR2 FNYEAQ. The CDR3 contains 14 residues. This CDR3 is CASSFRRGTDTQYF. The CDR3 DNA sequence: TGTGCCAGCAGCTTTCGACGGGGCACAGATACGCAGTATTTT.

The gene calls are TRBV11-2 and TRBJ2-5; 11 bases match TRBD2. After removal of 5 bases from V and 8 bases from J, the junction contained 13 bases not matched to a gene. The CDR3 contains 16 residues. The germline gives CDR1 SGHAT, CDR2 FQNNGV. CDR3 nucleotide sequence: TGTGCCAGCAGCGCGGGACTAGCGGTCGATGGTGTAACCCAGTACTTC. Translating gives CASSAGLAVDGVTQYF.

The chain has TRBV29-1 and TRBJ2-1, with 14 positions matching TRBD2. V shed 2 bases and J 11 bases; nucleotides not matched to a gene: 8. The CDR3 is 15 amino acids. CDR1 is SQVTM, CDR2 ANQGSEA, per germline. This CDR3 is CSVETRLAGGPKQFF. In nucleotides, the CDR3 is TGCAGCGTTGAAACCCGACTAGCGGGGGGGCCGAAGCAGTTCTTC.

J is TRBJ1-2 and V is TRBV6-5; tentatively, D is TRBD1 (6 bases). Trimming cost V 6 bases and J 3 bases, with 14 bases left between them. This CDR3 comprises 14 residues. The germline gives CDR1 MNHEY, CDR2 SVGAGI. The CDR3 reads CASRGAGPDYGYTF. The CDR3 nucleotides read TGTGCCAGCAGGGGGGCAGGGCCAGACTATGGCTACACCTTC.

This clone was seen only a few times. The chain has TRBV10-3 and TRBJ1-2, with D possibly being TRBD1 (6 bases). V lost 7 bases and J lost 4, with 13 bases in between. The CDR3 has 13 amino acids. The V gene's germline CDR1 is ENHRY and CDR2 SYGVKD. DNA of the CDR3: TGTGCCATCACTGGGGGCTTCAGCTATGGCTACACCTTC. Amino acid sequence: CAITGGFSYGYTF.

This chain joins TRBV12-5 and TRBJ2-1; a possible D gene is TRBD1 (6 bases). The length of the CDR3 is 18 residues. Germline CDR1 and CDR2: LGHNT and FRNRAP. Trimming took 3 bases from V and 1 from J, leaving 19 bases between them. Written as DNA, the CDR3 is TGTGCTAGTGGTTTAAAGTTCTTCGGGACAAATTCCTACAATGAGCAGTTCTTC. This gives the protein CASGLKFFGTNSYNEQFF.

This clone was seen a few times. The chain joins TRBV2 to TRBJ1-5; a weak D match, TRBD1 (6 bases). CDR1 and CDR2 from the germline V gene are SNHLY and FYNNEI. The CDR3 has 14 residues. V lost 4 bases to trimming and J lost 9 bases, with 16 bases between them. The CDR3 protein is CASSGQGRVSPQHF. The CDR3 DNA sequence: TGTGCCAGCAGTGGTCAGGGGAGGGTCTCGCCCCAGCATTTT.

The chain has TRBV5-4 and TRBJ1-1, with a tentative D call TRBD1 (5 bases). CDR3 size: 13 residues. Trimming pared 7 bases from V and 0 bases from J, leaving 10 bases between. Germline CDR1 reads SGHNT; CDR2 reads YYREEE (reference sequence). CDR3 sequence reads: CASGTLLNTEAFF. DNA of the CDR3: TGTGCCAGCGGGACGCTGTTGAACACTGAAGCTTTCTTT.

The J gene is TRBJ2-1, the V gene TRBV2, with D perhaps matching TRBD1 (5 bases). Deletions cut 5 bases from V and 3 bases from J, with 11 bases between. This CDR3 contains 14 residues. Germline lookup yields CDR1 SNHLY and CDR2 FYNNEI. The CDR3 nucleotides are TGTGCCAGCAGTTCAGGGATGGGCTACAATGAGCAGTTCTTC. It encodes CASSSGMGYNEQFF. Filled out from reference TRBV2 and TRBJ2-1, the complete variable domain reads EPEVTQTPSHQVTQMGQEVILRCVPISNHLYFYWYRQILGQKVEFLVSFYNNEISEKSEIFDDQFSVERPDGSNFTLKIRSTKLEDSAMYFCASSSGMGYNEQFFGPGTRLTVL.

This clone was found once. The CDR3 region has the DNA TGTGCCAGCGGCACAGGACCCTATGGCTACACCTTC. As protein: CASGTGPYGYTF. The chain couples TRBV5-6 to TRBJ1-2; tentatively, D is TRBD1 (5 bases). Germline V gene sequence: CDR1 SGHDT, CDR2 YYEEEE. V was trimmed by 7 bases and J by 4 bases, leaving 11 bases between them. The CDR3 is made up of 12 amino acids.

V is TRBV2 and J is TRBJ2-7, with unresolved D. V was shortened by 4 bases and J by 2 bases, with 12 bases between the two germline ends. This CDR3 is built from 14 residues. CDR1 SNHLY and CDR2 FYNNEI come from the germline V gene. CDR3 region: CASSVGEFPYEQYF. CDR3 in DNA: TGTGCCAGCAGTGTAGGAGAGTTTCCCTACGAGCAGTACTTC.

CDR3 in DNA: TGCGCCAGCAGAAGAGGGACAGGGGTTCCGGTTGATAATGGCTACACCTTC. The encoded protein is CASRRGTGVPVDNGYTF. The chain employs TRBV10-2 and TRBJ1-2; the match to TRBD1 covers 10 bases. V trimming: 6 bases; J trimming: 6 bases; junction bases outside the gene matches: 16. Germline values: CDR1 WSHSY, CDR2 SAAADI. The CDR3 consists of 17 residues.

This chain links TRBV5-4 with TRBJ2-5, with D unclear. Looked up from germline, CDR1 is SGHNT and CDR2 is YYREEE (reference sequence). The V and J ends lost 5 bases and 0 bases respectively, with 5 bases between them. The CDR3 sequence is 12 residues long. For the CDR3, the DNA is TGTGCCAGCAGAAAGTACCAAGAGACCCAGTACTTC. It is translated as CASRKYQETQYF.

This clone was detected only once. The rearrangement links TRBV7-2 to TRBJ1-6, with D maybe TRBD1 (5 bases). Germline lookup yields CDR1 SGHTA and CDR2 FQGNSA. CDR3 length equals 15 residues. Trimming pared 3 bases from V and 6 bases from J, leaving 12 bases between. CDR3 amino acids: CASSFLRGLNSPLHF. The DNA for the CDR3 is TGTGCCAGCAGCTTCTTGAGGGGTCTTAATTCACCCCTCCACTTT.

The chain combines TRBV27 with TRBJ2-2, with D unclear. V was shortened by 2 bases and J by 5 bases, with 3 bases between the two germline ends. The CDR3 is 12 residues long. Germline V gene data show CDR1 as MNHEY and CDR2 as SMNVEV (reference sequence). CDR3: CASSLVTGELFF. DNA of the CDR3: TGTGCCAGCAGTTTAGTGACCGGGGAGCTGTTTTTT.

This clone was observed a single time. This chain uses TRBV9 with TRBJ2-3; TRBD1 aligns across 7 bases. The CDR3 spans 16 residues. Germline values: CDR1 SGDLS, CDR2 YYNGEE. Trimming took 4 bases from V and 2 from J; bases not matched to a gene: 10. The chain's CDR3 is CASSRQTGNPTDTQYF. The CDR3, as DNA: TGTGCCAGCAGCAGACAGACAGGGAACCCCACAGATACGCAGTATTTT.